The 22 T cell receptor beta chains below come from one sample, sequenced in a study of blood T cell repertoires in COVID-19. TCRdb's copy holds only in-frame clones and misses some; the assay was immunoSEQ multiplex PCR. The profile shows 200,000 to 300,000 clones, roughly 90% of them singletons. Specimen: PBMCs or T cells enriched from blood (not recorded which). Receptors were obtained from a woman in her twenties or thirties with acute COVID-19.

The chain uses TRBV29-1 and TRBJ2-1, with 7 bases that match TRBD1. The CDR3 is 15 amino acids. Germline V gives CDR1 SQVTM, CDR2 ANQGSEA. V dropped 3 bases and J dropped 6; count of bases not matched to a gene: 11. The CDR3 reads CSVDEVRDSFNEQFF. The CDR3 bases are TGCAGCGTTGACGAGGTCCGGGACAGTTTCAATGAGCAGTTCTTC.

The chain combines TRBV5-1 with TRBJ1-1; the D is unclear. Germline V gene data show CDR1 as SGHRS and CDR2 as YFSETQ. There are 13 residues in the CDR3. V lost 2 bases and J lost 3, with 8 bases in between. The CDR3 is CASSFELDTEAFF. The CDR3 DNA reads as TGCGCCAGCAGCTTTGAGTTGGACACTGAAGCTTTCTTT.

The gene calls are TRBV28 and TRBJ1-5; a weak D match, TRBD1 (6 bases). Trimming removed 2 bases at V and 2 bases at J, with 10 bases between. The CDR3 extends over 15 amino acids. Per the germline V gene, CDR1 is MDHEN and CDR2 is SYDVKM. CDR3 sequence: CASSLRTVRNQPQHF. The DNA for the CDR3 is TGTGCCAGCAGTTTACGGACAGTCCGCAATCAGCCCCAGCATTTT.

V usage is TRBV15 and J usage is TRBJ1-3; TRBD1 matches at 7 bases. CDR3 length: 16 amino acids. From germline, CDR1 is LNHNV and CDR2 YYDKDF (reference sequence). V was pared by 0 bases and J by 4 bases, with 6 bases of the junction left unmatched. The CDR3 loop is CATSRDSSTGGNTIYF. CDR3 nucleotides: TGTGCCACCAGCAGAGATTCCTCGACAGGGGGAAACACCATATATTTT. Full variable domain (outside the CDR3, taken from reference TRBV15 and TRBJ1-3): DAMVIQNPRYQVTQFGKPVTLSCSQTLNHNVMYWYQQKSSQAPKLLFHYYDKDFNNEADTPDNFQSRRPNTSFCFLDIRSPGLGDTAMYLCATSRDSSTGGNTIYFGEGSWLTVV.

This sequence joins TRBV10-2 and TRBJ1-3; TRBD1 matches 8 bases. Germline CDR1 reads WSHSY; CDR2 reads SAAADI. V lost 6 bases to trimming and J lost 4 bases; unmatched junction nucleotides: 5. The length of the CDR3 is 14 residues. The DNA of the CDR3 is TGCGCCAGCAGACAGACAGGGGACGGAAACACCATATATTTT. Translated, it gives CASRQTGDGNTIYF.

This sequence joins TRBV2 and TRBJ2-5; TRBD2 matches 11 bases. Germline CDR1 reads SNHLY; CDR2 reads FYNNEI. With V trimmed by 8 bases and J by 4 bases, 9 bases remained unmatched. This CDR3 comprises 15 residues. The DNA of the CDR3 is TGTGCCAGCCGACTAGCGGGGACACCGGGAGAGACCCAGTACTTC. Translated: CASRLAGTPGETQYF.

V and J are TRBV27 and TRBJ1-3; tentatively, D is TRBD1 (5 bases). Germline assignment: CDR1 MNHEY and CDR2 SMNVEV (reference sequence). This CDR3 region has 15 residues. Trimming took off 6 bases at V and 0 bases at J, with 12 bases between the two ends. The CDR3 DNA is TGTGCCAGCAGCCTACATACAGGCTCTGGAAACACCATATATTTT. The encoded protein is CASSLHTGSGNTIYF.

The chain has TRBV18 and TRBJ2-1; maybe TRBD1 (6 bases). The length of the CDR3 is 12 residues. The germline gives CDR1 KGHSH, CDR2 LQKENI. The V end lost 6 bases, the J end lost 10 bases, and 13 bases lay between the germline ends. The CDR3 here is CASSPNREEQFF. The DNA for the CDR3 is TGTGCCAGCTCGCCAAACAGGGAAGAGCAGTTCTTC.

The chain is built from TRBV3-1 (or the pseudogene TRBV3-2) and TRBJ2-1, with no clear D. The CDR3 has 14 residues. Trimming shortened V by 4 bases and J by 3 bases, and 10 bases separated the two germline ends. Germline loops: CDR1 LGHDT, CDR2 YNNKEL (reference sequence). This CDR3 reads CASSLLNRYNEQFF. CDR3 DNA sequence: TGTGCCAGCAGCCTACTTAACCGCTACAATGAGCAGTTCTTC.

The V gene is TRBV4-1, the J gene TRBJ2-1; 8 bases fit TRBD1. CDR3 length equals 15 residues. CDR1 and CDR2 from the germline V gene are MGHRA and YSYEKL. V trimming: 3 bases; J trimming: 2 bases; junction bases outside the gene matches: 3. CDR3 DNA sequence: TGCGCCAGCAGCCAGGACAGGGATCCCTACAATGAGCAGTTCTTC. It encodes CASSQDRDPYNEQFF.

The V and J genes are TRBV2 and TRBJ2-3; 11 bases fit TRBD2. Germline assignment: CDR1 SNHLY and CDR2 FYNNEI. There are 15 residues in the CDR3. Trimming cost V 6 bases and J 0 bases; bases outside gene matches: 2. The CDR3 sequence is CASRGLAVSTDTQYF. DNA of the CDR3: TGTGCCAGCAGGGGACTAGCGGTTAGCACAGATACGCAGTATTTT.

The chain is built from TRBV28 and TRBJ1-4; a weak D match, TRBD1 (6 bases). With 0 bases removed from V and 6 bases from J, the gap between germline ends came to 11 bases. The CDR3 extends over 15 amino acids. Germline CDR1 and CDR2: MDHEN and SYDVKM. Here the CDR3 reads CASSLWVGADEKLFF. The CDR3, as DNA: TGTGCCAGCAGTTTATGGGTGGGGGCTGATGAAAAACTGTTTTTT.

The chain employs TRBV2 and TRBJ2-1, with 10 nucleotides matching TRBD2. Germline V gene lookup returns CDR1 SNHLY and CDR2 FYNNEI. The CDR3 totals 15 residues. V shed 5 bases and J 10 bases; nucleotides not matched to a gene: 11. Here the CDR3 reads CASSQTSGGAGEQFF. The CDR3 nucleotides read TGTGCCAGCAGTCAGACCAGCGGGGGGGCAGGAGAGCAGTTCTTC.

CDR3 loop: CASSWTGNTDTQYF. The CDR3 DNA sequence: TGTGCCAGCAGCTGGACAGGCAATACAGATACGCAGTATTTT. This chain links TRBV7-3 with TRBJ2-3; 7 bases agree with TRBD1. The CDR3 sequence is 14 residues long. From germline, CDR1 is SGHTA and CDR2 FQGTGA. With 4 bases clipped from V and 3 bases from J, the junction kept 4 bases outside the gene matches.

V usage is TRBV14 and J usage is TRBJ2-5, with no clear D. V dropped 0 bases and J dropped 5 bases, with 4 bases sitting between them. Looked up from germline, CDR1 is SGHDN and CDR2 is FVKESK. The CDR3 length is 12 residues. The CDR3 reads CASSQDSETQYF. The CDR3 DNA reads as TGTGCCAGCAGCCAAGATTCGGAGACCCAGTACTTC.

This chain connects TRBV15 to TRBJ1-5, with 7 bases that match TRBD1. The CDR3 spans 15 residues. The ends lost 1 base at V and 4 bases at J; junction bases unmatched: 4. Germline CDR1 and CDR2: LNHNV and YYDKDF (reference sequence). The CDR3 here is CATSRAQGQNQPQHF. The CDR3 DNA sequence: TGTGCCACCAGCAGAGCACAGGGACAGAATCAGCCCCAGCATTTT.

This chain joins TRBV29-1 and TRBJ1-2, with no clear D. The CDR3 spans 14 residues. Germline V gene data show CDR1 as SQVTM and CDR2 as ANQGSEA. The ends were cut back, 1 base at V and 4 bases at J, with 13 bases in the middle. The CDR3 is CSVEAPDTRYGYTF. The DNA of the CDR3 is TGCAGCGTTGAAGCTCCCGACACCCGCTATGGCTACACCTTC.

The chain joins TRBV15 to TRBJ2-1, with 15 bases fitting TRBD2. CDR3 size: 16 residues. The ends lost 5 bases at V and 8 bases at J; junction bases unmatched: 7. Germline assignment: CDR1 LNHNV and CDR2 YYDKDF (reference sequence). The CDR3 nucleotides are TGTGCCACCAGCGCCCGGACTAGCGGGGGGGCTGATGAGCAGTTCTTC. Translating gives CATSARTSGGADEQFF.

CDR3 DNA: TGTGCCAGCTCGCCTAATAGCGTCGAGCAGTACTTC. The encoded protein is CASSPNSVEQYF. V and J are TRBV18 and TRBJ2-7, with D maybe TRBD2 (5 bases). The CDR3 is made up of 12 amino acids. Per the germline V gene, CDR1 is KGHSH and CDR2 is LQKENI. Trimming shortened V by 6 bases and J by 6 bases, and 12 bases separated the two germline ends.

CDR3 sequence reads: CASSPEGRAGVIDGYTF. The CDR3 coding sequence is TGTGCCAGCAGCCCGGAGGGCAGGGCAGGAGTAATAGATGGCTACACCTTC. This chain uses TRBV27 with TRBJ1-2, with a weak D call TRBD1 (5 bases). Trimming cost V 6 bases and J 6 bases, with 26 bases left between them. The germline V gene encodes CDR1 MNHEY and CDR2 SMNVEV (reference sequence). This CDR3 contains 17 residues.

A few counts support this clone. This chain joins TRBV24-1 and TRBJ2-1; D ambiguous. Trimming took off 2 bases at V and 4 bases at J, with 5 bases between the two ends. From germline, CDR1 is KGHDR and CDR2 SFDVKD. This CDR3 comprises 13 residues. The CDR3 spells CATSDSLYNEQFF. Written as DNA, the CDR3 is TGTGCCACCAGTGATTCACTATACAATGAGCAGTTCTTC.

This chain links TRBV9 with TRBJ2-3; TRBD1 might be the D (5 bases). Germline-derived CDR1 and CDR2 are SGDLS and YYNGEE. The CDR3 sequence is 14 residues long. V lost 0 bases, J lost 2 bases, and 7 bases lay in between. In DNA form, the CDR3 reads TGTGCCAGCAGCGTAGAGACAGACACAGATACGCAGTATTTT. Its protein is CASSVETDTDTQYF.